The next 2 T cell receptor beta chains were all read from a single sample in a study of cytomegalovirus exposure and HLA in healthy donors. It was with 60 Vbeta and 13 Jbeta primers that the PCR ran. TCRdb's copy holds only in-frame clones and misses some; the assay was immunoSEQ multiplex PCR. The sample contains 80,000 to 130,000 clones, 75% of which appear only once. Sequenced: PBMCs. The receptors derive from a male donor in good health and CMV-seropositive.

V usage is TRBV19 and J usage is TRBJ1-4, with D possibly being TRBD1 (6 bases). V lost 8 bases, J lost 2 bases, and 18 bases lay in between. Germline V lookup: CDR1 LNHDA, CDR2 SQIVND (reference sequence). CDR3 length: 16 residues. DNA of the CDR3: TGTGCCAGTCACACAACAGGGTCTCCCACTAATGAAAAACTGTTTTTT. Translated, it gives CASHTTGSPTNEKLFF.

The V call is TRBV4-2, the J call TRBJ1-1; 7 bases line up with TRBD1. CDR1 is LGHNA and CDR2 is YNFKEQ in the germline V gene. This CDR3 region has 18 residues. V dropped 0 bases and J dropped 1; count of bases not matched to a gene: 11. DNA of the CDR3: TGTGCCAGCAGCCAAGATGTGTGGGCAGGGGGGAAGAACACTGAAGCTTTCTTT. Translation gives CASSQDVWAGGKNTEAFF.